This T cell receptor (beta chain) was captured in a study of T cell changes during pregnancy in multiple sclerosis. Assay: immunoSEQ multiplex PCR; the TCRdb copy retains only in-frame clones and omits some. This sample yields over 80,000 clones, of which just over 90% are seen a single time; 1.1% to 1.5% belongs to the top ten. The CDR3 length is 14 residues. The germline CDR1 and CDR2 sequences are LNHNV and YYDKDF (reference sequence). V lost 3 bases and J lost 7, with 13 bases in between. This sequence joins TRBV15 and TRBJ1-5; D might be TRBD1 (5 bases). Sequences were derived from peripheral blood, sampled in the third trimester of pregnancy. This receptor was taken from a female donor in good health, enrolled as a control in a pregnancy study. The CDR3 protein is CATSRGGVLQPQHF. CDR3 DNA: TGTGCCACCAGCAGGGGGGGGGTTTTGCAGCCCCAGCATTTT.